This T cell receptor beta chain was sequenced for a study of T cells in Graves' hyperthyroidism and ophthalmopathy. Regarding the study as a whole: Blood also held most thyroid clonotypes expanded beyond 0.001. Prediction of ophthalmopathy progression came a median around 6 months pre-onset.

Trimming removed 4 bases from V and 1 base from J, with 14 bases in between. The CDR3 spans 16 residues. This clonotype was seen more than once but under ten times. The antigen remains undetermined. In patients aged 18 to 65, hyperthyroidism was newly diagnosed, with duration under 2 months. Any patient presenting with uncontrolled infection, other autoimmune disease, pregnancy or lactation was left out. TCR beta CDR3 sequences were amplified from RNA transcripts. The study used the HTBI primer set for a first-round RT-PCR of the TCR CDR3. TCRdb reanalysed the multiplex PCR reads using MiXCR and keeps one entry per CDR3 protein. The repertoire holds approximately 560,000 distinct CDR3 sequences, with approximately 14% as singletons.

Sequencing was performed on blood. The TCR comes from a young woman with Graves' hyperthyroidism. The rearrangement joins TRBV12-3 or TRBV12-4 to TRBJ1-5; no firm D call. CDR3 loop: CASSSPYDGSNQPQHF. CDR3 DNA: TGTGCCAGCAGTTCACCCTATGACGGAAGCAATCAGCCCCAGCATTTT.